Listed here are 18 T cell receptor beta chains from one sample, sequenced in a study of T cell repertoires in cytomegalovirus infection. Each CDR3 protein gets one entry after TCRdb re-called the reads with MiXCR. The sample has 310,000 or so distinct CDR3 sequences, roughly a tenth seen once. Input material: PBMCs. These receptors all stem from a human donor in good health (CMV status not recorded). Some clones in this sample may be carry-over from other donors' samples.

This clonotype was counted at least ten times. The chain combines TRBV6-5 with TRBJ1-5; 8 positions agree with TRBD1. The CDR3 has 14 amino acids. V gave up 0 bases and J gave up 7 bases; unmatched junction bases: 2. Germline V lookup: CDR1 MNHEY, CDR2 SVGAGI. The CDR3 region is CASSYSQGEQPQHF. The CDR3, as DNA: TGTGCCAGCAGTTACTCACAGGGGGAGCAGCCCCAGCATTTT.

This clonotype was counted many times. This chain links TRBV11-3 with TRBJ2-3, with 12 bases matching TRBD2. The V gene's germline CDR1 is SGHNT and CDR2 YENEEA. This CDR3 contains 15 residues. After removal of 1 base from V and 6 bases from J, the junction contained 2 bases not matched to a gene. Written as DNA, the CDR3 is TGTGCCAGCAGCTTAGGACTAGCGGGGGATGATACGCAGTATTTT. This gives the protein CASSLGLAGDDTQYF.

The chain has TRBV3-1 and TRBJ2-6, with D perhaps matching TRBD1 (5 bases). The CDR3 contains 15 residues. Per germline, CDR1 LGHDT and CDR2 YNNKEL (reference sequence). V was cut by 2 bases and J by 3 bases, with 8 bases left in between. The CDR3 DNA follows: TGTGCCAGCAGCCAACAGGGCGGTGGGGCCAACGTCCTGACTTTC. Translating it yields CASSQQGGGANVLTF.

In its sample, this clonotype was seen many times. This chain uses TRBV28 with TRBJ1-5; D gene ambiguous. The CDR3 extends over 14 amino acids. Germline V lookup: CDR1 MDHEN, CDR2 SYDVKM. With 8 bases removed from V and 4 bases from J, the gap between germline ends came to 15 bases. The CDR3 reads CASLYGGRNQPQHF. The CDR3 coding sequence is TGTGCCAGCCTCTATGGTGGGCGAAATCAGCCCCAGCATTTT.

This clonotype was counted at least ten times. The chain combines TRBV20-1 with TRBJ2-5; a possible D gene is TRBD2 (6 bases). V was trimmed by 0 bases and J by 2 bases, leaving 10 bases between them. Germline loops: CDR1 DFQATT, CDR2 SNEGSKA (reference sequence). The CDR3 covers 14 residues. The CDR3 sequence: CSAREPGSQETQYF. Here the CDR3 DNA reads TGCAGTGCTAGAGAACCCGGGAGTCAAGAGACCCAGTACTTC.

This clonotype was found many times. This sequence joins TRBV6-5 and TRBJ1-1, with TRBD1 identical over 9 bases. V gave up 3 bases and J gave up 6 bases; unmatched junction bases: 5. CDR3 length: 14 amino acids. Germline V CDR1 and CDR2: MNHEY, SVGAGI. CDR3 region: CASSYDRGTAEAFF. The CDR3 bases are TGTGCCAGCAGTTATGACAGGGGGACCGCTGAAGCTTTCTTT.

This clonotype was counted at least ten times. The chain couples TRBV6-2 or TRBV6-3 to TRBJ2-7; a weak D match, TRBD2 (6 bases). V lost 6 bases and J 4 bases, leaving 19 bases between the germline ends. Germline values: CDR1 MNHEY, CDR2 SVGEGT. CDR3 length: 15 amino acids. In DNA, the CDR3 is TGTGCCAGCAGCAACTACGGGGGTGGTGAGTACGAGCAGTACGTC. It codes for CASSNYGGGEYEQYV.

This rearrangement joins TRBV2 to TRBJ1-1; 7 bases are a match to TRBD1. Germline V gives CDR1 SNHLY, CDR2 FYNNEI. The CDR3 has 15 amino acids. The J segment lost 1 base and the V segment lost 6 bases, leaving 8 bases of the junction unmatched. For the CDR3, the DNA is TGTGCCAGCAGCCAAAGCCGACAGGGGAACACTGAAGCTTTCTTT. Translation: CASSQSRQGNTEAFF.

This clonotype was seen repeatedly, ten times or more. The chain couples TRBV7-9 to TRBJ2-1, with a weak D call TRBD1 (6 bases). Germline assignment: CDR1 SEHNR and CDR2 FQNEAQ (reference sequence). Trimming shortened V by 8 bases and J by 5 bases, and 13 bases separated the two germline ends. The CDR3 contains 13 residues. The CDR3 loop is CASGEGDDNEQFF. In nucleotides, the CDR3 is TGTGCCAGCGGTGAGGGGGATGACAATGAGCAGTTCTTC. The entire variable domain, with the rest obtained from reference TRBV7-9 and TRBJ2-1, is as follows: DTGVSQNPRHKITKRGQNVTFRCDPISEHNRLYWYRQTLGQGPEFLTYFQNEAQLEKSRLLSDRFSAERPKGSFSTLEIQRTEQGDSAMYLCASGEGDDNEQFFGPGTRLTVL.

This clonotype has a count of ten or more. The chain recombines TRBV12-3 or TRBV12-4 with TRBJ1-6, with 8 bases aligning to TRBD1. V was pared by 4 bases and J by 6 bases, with 14 bases of the junction left unmatched. The CDR3 spans 18 residues. The DNA for the CDR3 is TGTGCCAGCAGTTCGCTCAGGGGGCAAGCCATTCTTAATTCACCCCTCCACTTT. As protein: CASSSLRGQAILNSPLHF.

In its sample, this clonotype was seen many times. The rearrangement links TRBV7-6 to TRBJ2-3, with 10 bases aligning to TRBD1. This CDR3 is 14 amino acids long. Germline values: CDR1 SGHVS, CDR2 FNYEAQ. V was pared by 5 bases and J by 3 bases, with 2 bases of the junction left unmatched. The CDR3 sequence is CASSTGQGTDTQYF. The DNA for the CDR3 is TGTGCCAGCAGCACGGGACAGGGGACAGATACGCAGTATTTT.

This clonotype has at least ten counts. V usage is TRBV6-6 and J usage is TRBJ2-1, with D maybe TRBD1 (6 bases). The CDR3 has 14 residues. CDR1 and CDR2 (germline): MNHNY, SVGAGI (reference sequence). Trimming shortened V by 8 bases and J by 1 base, and 12 bases separated the two germline ends. CDR3 coding DNA: TGTGCCAGCGGGGCAGGGGTATCCTACAATGAGCAGTTCTTC. Its translation: CASGAGVSYNEQFF.

This clonotype was counted ten times or more. V usage is TRBV10-2 and J usage is TRBJ1-2; no reliable D call. CDR1 is WSHSY and CDR2 is SAAADI in the germline V gene. V lost 3 bases and J lost 6, with 11 bases in between. This CDR3 is 13 amino acids long. CDR3 in amino acids: CASSDRTRDGYTF. The CDR3, as DNA: TGCGCCAGCAGTGACAGGACCCGTGATGGCTACACCTTC.

This chain uses TRBV15 with TRBJ2-1, with a possible D match to TRBD2 (6 bases). The ends were cut back, 6 bases at V and 0 bases at J, with 12 bases in the middle. The germline V gene has CDR1 LNHNV and CDR2 YYDKDF (reference sequence). The CDR3 consists of 15 residues. The CDR3 spells CATSLRLGSYNEQFF. CDR3 coding DNA: TGTGCCACCAGTCTGAGACTAGGCTCCTACAATGAGCAGTTCTTC.

This clonotype was recorded many times. The gene calls are TRBV3-1 and TRBJ2-1, with TRBD2 as a possible D gene (6 bases). This CDR3 has 15 amino acids. CDR1 LGHDT and CDR2 YNNKEL come from the germline V gene (reference sequence). The ends were cut back, 4 bases at V and 1 base at J, with 11 bases in the middle. In DNA, the CDR3 is TGTGCCAGCAGCCCGACTAGTCCATCCTACAATGAGCAGTTCTTC. Translated: CASSPTSPSYNEQFF.

This clonotype occurred many times. The chain employs TRBV7-2 and TRBJ1-5; TRBD1 is a possible D gene (6 bases). V lost 2 bases, J lost 3 bases, and 8 bases lay in between. Per the germline V gene, CDR1 is SGHTA and CDR2 is FQGNSA. This CDR3 has 14 amino acids. The CDR3 reads CASSLRQDNQPQHF. The CDR3 region has the DNA TGTGCCAGCAGCTTAAGACAGGACAATCAGCCCCAGCATTTT.

This clonotype was seen repeatedly, ten times or more. The J gene is TRBJ1-2, the V gene TRBV7-9, with TRBD1 identical over 7 bases. Germline V lookup: CDR1 SEHNR, CDR2 FQNEAQ (reference sequence). The junction had 3 bases not matched to a gene; V was cut back by 5 bases and J by 3 bases. The CDR3 is made up of 13 amino acids. CDR3 protein: CASSVGQDYGYTF. Written as DNA, the CDR3 is TGTGCCAGCAGCGTCGGACAGGACTATGGCTACACCTTC. The complete variable domain, with remaining parts taken from reference TRBV7-9 and TRBJ1-2, reads DTGVSQNPRHKITKRGQNVTFRCDPISEHNRLYWYRQTLGQGPEFLTYFQNEAQLEKSRLLSDRFSAERPKGSFSTLEIQRTEQGDSAMYLCASSVGQDYGYTFGSGTRLTVV.

Many counts were recorded for this clonotype. The rearrangement uses TRBV7-2 and TRBJ1-5, with a weak D call TRBD1 (5 bases). The CDR3 covers 13 residues. V was clipped by 0 bases and J by 10 bases, with 10 bases between them. Germline V gives CDR1 SGHTA, CDR2 FQGNSA. CDR3 sequence reads: CASSLAAGNPQHF. CDR3 sequence (DNA): TGTGCCAGCAGCTTAGCGGCAGGGAATCCCCAGCATTTT.